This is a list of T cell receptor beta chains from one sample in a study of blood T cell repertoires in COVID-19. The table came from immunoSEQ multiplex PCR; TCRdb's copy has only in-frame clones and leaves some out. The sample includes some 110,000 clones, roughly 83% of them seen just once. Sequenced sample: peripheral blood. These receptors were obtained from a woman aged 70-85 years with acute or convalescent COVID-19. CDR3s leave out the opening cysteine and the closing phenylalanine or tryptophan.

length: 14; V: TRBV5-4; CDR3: ASSLEAGLKNTEAF
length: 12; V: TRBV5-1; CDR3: ASSLSSPVYEQY
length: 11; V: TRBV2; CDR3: ASPTGVNGEQY
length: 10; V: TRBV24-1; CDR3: ATSESTGDSF
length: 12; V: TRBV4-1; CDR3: ASSPASTTDTQY
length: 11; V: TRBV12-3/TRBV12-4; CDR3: ASSFFSSGEAF
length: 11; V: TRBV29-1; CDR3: SVGTTGSYEQY
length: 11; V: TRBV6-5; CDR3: ASKNPGSYGYT
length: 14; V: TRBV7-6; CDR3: ASSLILAEGEETQY
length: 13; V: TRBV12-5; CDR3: ASGFLEGESGELF
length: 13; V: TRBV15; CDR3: ATRSQGSSGNTIY
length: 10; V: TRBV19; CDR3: EVAGGQETQY
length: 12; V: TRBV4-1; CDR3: ASSQPGGRGELF
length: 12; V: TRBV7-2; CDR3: ASSWGGNPETQY
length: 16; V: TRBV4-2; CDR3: ASGTFGGGSFSYNEQF
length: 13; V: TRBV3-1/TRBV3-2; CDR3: ASSQRAALPHEQF
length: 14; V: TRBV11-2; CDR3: ASSSIRTSGNHEQF
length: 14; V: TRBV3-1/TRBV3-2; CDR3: ASSPTLAGRQETQY
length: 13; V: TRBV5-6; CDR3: ASSLGLAGYNEQF
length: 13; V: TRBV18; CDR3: ASSPLGEAEEKLF
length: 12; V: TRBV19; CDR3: ASRRDRGPNGYT
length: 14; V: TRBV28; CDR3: ASSLRTGTNTGELF
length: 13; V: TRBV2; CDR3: ASRRGGAINEKLF
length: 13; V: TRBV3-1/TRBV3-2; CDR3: ASSQRSPSYNEQF
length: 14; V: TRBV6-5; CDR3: ASSYSRAPMNTEAF
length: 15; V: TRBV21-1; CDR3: ASNLQSGTGGCQPQH
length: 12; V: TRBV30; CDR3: AWQQVELRNTIY
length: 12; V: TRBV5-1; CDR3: ASSLEQPNTEAF
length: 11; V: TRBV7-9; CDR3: ASSSNRGTEAF
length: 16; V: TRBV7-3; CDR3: ASSLNAGGTGLGSPLH
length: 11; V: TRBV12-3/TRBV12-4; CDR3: ASSAYRGNTIY
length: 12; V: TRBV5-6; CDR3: ASALDSYNSPLH
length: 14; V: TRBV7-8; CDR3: ASSLVGGHSNQPQH
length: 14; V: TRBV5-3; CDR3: ARSPPLTGVNQPQH
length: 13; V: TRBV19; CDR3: ASSISRGSNQPQH